The 28 T cell receptor beta chains given below trace back to one sample, sequenced in a study of T cell repertoires in cytomegalovirus infection. Each CDR3 protein gets one entry after TCRdb re-called the reads with MiXCR. The table shows a few hundred thousand distinct CDR3 sequences, with 17% occurring only once. The source material was PBMCs. Receptor source: a human donor in good health (CMV status not recorded). Some clones in this sample may be carry-over from other donors' samples.

Only one count was recorded for this clonotype. This could be a read error, since a much larger clone is one nucleotide away. This chain links TRBV12-3 or TRBV12-4 with TRBJ2-4, with 7 bases lining up with TRBD1. There are 12 residues in the CDR3. This chain's CDR3 is CAGSGDSYFQYF. CDR3 DNA: TGTGCCGGCAGTGGGGACAGCTATTTTCAGTACTTC.

This clonotype has more than one count but fewer than ten. V gene TRBV5-1 combines with J gene TRBJ1-6; D is ambiguous. The CDR3 runs 14 residues. Germline-derived CDR1 and CDR2 are SGHRS and YFSETQ. Deletions cut 4 bases from V and 10 bases from J, with 15 bases between. The CDR3 spells CASSMGVLGSPLHF. The DNA of the CDR3 is TGCGCCAGCAGCATGGGAGTCTTGGGATCACCCCTCCACTTT. Full variable domain (remainder filled in from reference TRBV5-1 and TRBJ1-6): KAGVTQTPRYLIKTRGQQVTLSCSPISGHRSVSWYQQTPGQGLQFLFEYFSETQRNKGNFPGRFSGRQFSNSRSEMNVSTLELGDSALYLCASSMGVLGSPLHFGNGTRLTVT.

The CDR3 loop reads CAIRGTDYNEQFF. CDR3 bases: TGTGCCATCAGGGGGACTGATTACAATGAGCAGTTCTTC. J is TRBJ2-1 and V is TRBV10-3, with D possibly TRBD2 on 6 matching bases. Germline CDR1 is ENHRY and CDR2 is SYGVKD. The germline V and J ends were trimmed by 6 bases and 4 bases, with 10 bases remaining between them. The CDR3 totals 13 residues.

The chain is built from TRBV7-2 and TRBJ2-2; D possibly corresponds to TRBD1 (6 bases). CDR1 and CDR2 (germline): SGHTA, FQGNSA. This CDR3 has 13 residues. V was shortened by 3 bases and J by 6 bases, with 8 bases between the two germline ends. CDR3 loop: CASSFRGAGELFF. For the CDR3, the DNA is TGTGCCAGCAGCTTCAGGGGTGCCGGGGAGCTGTTTTTT. The whole variable domain, remainder taken from reference TRBV7-2 and TRBJ2-2, is GAGVSQSPSNKVTEKGKDVELRCDPISGHTALYWYRQSLGQGLEFLIYFQGNSAPDKSGLPSDRFSAERTGGSVSTLTIQRTQQEDSAVYLCASSFRGAGELFFGEGSRLTVL.

Only a few counts were recorded for this clonotype. This chain connects TRBV3-1 to TRBJ1-2; no clear D. The CDR3 loop spans 16 amino acids. Germline CDR1 and CDR2: LGHDT and YNNKEL (reference sequence). V gave up 0 bases and J gave up 6 bases, with 17 bases separating them. DNA for the CDR3: TGTGCCAGCAGCCAAGATCTAGCCCGTCGGCGCGATGGCTACACCTTC. Protein product: CASSQDLARRRDGYTF.

This clonotype was observed a few times. The chain joins TRBV5-1 to TRBJ1-1; TRBD1 aligns across 9 bases. The V and J ends lost 3 bases and 4 bases, in that order; junction bases with no gene match: 10. In germline, CDR1 is SGHRS, CDR2 YFSETQ. The CDR3 length is 16 residues. CDR3 sequence (DNA): TGCGCCAGCAGCTGGGACAGGGACGGGGACGTCACTGAAGCTTTCTTT. It codes for CASSWDRDGDVTEAFF.

This clonotype was seen a few times. The chain uses TRBV7-8 and TRBJ2-7; D might be TRBD2 (5 bases). The CDR3 consists of 13 residues. In germline, CDR1 is SGHVS, CDR2 FQNEAQ. V lost 11 bases and J lost 0, with 14 bases in between. CDR3 protein: CAATVEGSYEQYF. The DNA of the CDR3 is TGTGCCGCCACGGTTGAGGGCTCCTACGAGCAGTACTTC.

This clonotype was observed a few times. V gene TRBV6-6 combines with J gene TRBJ1-5; D is ambiguous. V was cut by 5 bases and J by 2 bases, with 16 bases left in between. The CDR3 loop spans 16 amino acids. Per the germline V gene, CDR1 is MNHNY and CDR2 is SVGAGI (reference sequence). CDR3 in DNA: TGTGCCAGCAGTCTGGACGCCCAATTGGGCAATCAGCCCCAGCATTTT. This sequence encodes CASSLDAQLGNQPQHF.

Only a few counts were recorded for this clonotype. This chain uses TRBV7-9 with TRBJ2-6; the D is unclear. The V gene's germline CDR1 is SEHNR and CDR2 FQNEAQ (reference sequence). Between the trimmed V and J ends, which lost 0 bases and 2 bases, there was a span of 14 bases. CDR3 size: 18 residues. CDR3 loop: CASSLALLPRPGANVLTF. The CDR3 DNA sequence: TGTGCCAGCAGCTTAGCGCTTCTCCCAAGGCCTGGGGCCAACGTCCTGACTTTC.

The V call is TRBV2, the J call TRBJ2-1; TRBD1 matches at 8 bases. This CDR3 is 15 amino acids long. The V gene end was trimmed by 5 bases and the J gene end by 4 bases; junction bases not matched to a gene: 7. Germline lookup yields CDR1 SNHLY and CDR2 FYNNEI. This chain's CDR3 is CASSRTGNPYNEQFF. CDR3 sequence (DNA): TGTGCCAGCAGTCGGACAGGGAACCCTTACAATGAGCAGTTCTTC.

This clonotype was observed a handful of times. The chain couples TRBV20-1 to TRBJ1-5; perhaps TRBD1 as D (6 bases). The CDR3 runs 18 residues. The germline CDR1 and CDR2 sequences are DFQATT and SNEGSKA (reference sequence). V was shortened by 3 bases and J by 0 bases, with 21 bases between the two germline ends. CDR3 sequence (DNA): TGCAGTGCTAGTGGGGGGACGGGGGGGCCCTATAGCAATCAGCCCCAGCATTTT. This gives the protein CSASGGTGGPYSNQPQHF.

This clonotype was counted between two and nine times. The chain has TRBV7-9 and TRBJ1-2; 10 bases align to TRBD1. This CDR3 region has 15 residues. Germline CDR1 SEHNR, CDR2 FQNEAQ (reference sequence). V was pared by 1 base and J by 7 bases, with 6 bases of the junction left unmatched. The DNA for the CDR3 is TGTGCCAGCAGCTTAGAAGACAGGGGGCGGTCTGGCTACACCTTC. This codes for CASSLEDRGRSGYTF.

This clonotype was seen ten or more times. The rearrangement links TRBV7-2 to TRBJ1-6; D call uncertain. Trimming pared 1 base from V and 6 bases from J, leaving 7 bases between. This CDR3 has 14 residues. Per germline, CDR1 SGHTA and CDR2 FQGNSA. CDR3 in amino acids: CASSLGQVNSPLHF. The CDR3 DNA reads as TGTGCCAGCAGCTTAGGGCAGGTTAATTCACCCCTCCACTTT. The full variable domain, in which reference TRBV7-2 and TRBJ1-6 provide the parts outside the CDR3, is GAGVSQSPSNKVTEKGKDVELRCDPISGHTALYWYRQSLGQGLEFLIYFQGNSAPDKSGLPSDRFSAERTGGSVSTLTIQRTQQEDSAVYLCASSLGQVNSPLHFGNGTRLTVT.

This clonotype has a handful of counts. The rearrangement uses TRBV5-4 and TRBJ2-3, with TRBD2 matching over 9 bases. Germline values: CDR1 SGHNT, CDR2 YYREEE (reference sequence). The CDR3 is 17 amino acids. With V trimmed by 1 base and J by 3 bases, 9 bases remained unmatched. This CDR3 reads CASSLLGGGGATDTQYF. CDR3 bases: TGTGCCAGCAGCTTGCTAGGTGGCGGGGGGGCTACAGATACGCAGTATTTT.

The V call is TRBV15, the J call TRBJ2-3; the D gene is possibly TRBD1 (6 bases). This CDR3 comprises 15 residues. Germline CDR1 LNHNV, CDR2 YYDKDF (reference sequence). V lost 4 bases and J 3 bases, leaving 14 bases between the germline ends. In nucleotides, the CDR3 is TGTGCCACCAGCACCCGGGACACCAGTACAGATACGCAGTATTTT. Amino acids: CATSTRDTSTDTQYF.

This clonotype was seen at least ten times. The chain carries TRBV7-2 and TRBJ2-7; a weak D match, TRBD1 (6 bases). The CDR3 is made up of 14 amino acids. The germline V and J ends were trimmed by 5 bases and 4 bases, with 15 bases remaining between them. From germline, CDR1 is SGHTA and CDR2 FQGNSA. The CDR3 loop is CASSTRGNPYEQYF. CDR3 DNA: TGTGCCAGCAGCACCAGGGGAAACCCTTACGAGCAGTACTTC.

The rearrangement joins TRBV20-1 to TRBJ1-1; D not certain. CDR1 is DFQATT, CDR2 SNEGSKA, per germline (reference sequence). V was cut by 6 bases and J by 2 bases, with 10 bases left in between. The CDR3 has 12 residues. The CDR3 nucleotides read TGCAGTGCCTGGACGGTAAACACTGAAGCTTTCTTT. Translation gives CSAWTVNTEAFF.

This clonotype was counted at least ten times. The chain employs TRBV6-1 and TRBJ1-1; 9 bases map to TRBD1. The trim removed 5 bases at V and 5 bases at J, leaving 15 bases unmatched. This CDR3 is 17 amino acids long. Germline V gene sequence: CDR1 MNHNS, CDR2 SASEGT. This CDR3 is CASSWDRVSMGGTEAFF. CDR3 sequence (DNA): TGTGCCAGCAGTTGGGACAGGGTGTCCATGGGGGGAACTGAAGCTTTCTTT.

The sample holds a few counts of this clonotype. The chain employs TRBV9 and TRBJ2-4; D possibly matches TRBD1 or TRBD2 (5 bases each). This CDR3 has 14 residues. V dropped 7 bases and J dropped 4 bases, with 15 bases sitting between them. The germline CDR1 and CDR2 sequences are SGDLS and YYNGEE. The CDR3 sequence: CASGPDWGKNIQYF. CDR3 nucleotide sequence: TGTGCCAGCGGCCCCGACTGGGGGAAAAACATTCAGTACTTC.

This clonotype has ten or more counts. This chain connects TRBV4-1 to TRBJ1-4; D remains ambiguous. Trimming left V 0 bases short and J 4 bases short, with 9 bases between. Germline V lookup: CDR1 MGHRA, CDR2 YSYEKL. The CDR3 contains 15 residues. The CDR3 sequence is CASSQDLQSNEKLFF. The CDR3 nucleotides are TGCGCCAGCAGCCAAGATCTCCAGAGTAATGAAAAACTGTTTTTT.

This clonotype was recorded at least ten times. The chain employs TRBV4-2 and TRBJ1-1; D unclear. The CDR3 covers 11 residues. Looked up from germline, CDR1 is LGHNA and CDR2 is YNFKEQ. V gave up 0 bases and J gave up 6 bases, with 2 bases separating them. This CDR3 is CASSQEAEAFF. CDR3 sequence (DNA): TGTGCCAGCAGCCAAGAAGCTGAAGCTTTCTTT.

This clonotype has just a few counts. The chain is built from TRBV4-1 and TRBJ2-5; D gene ambiguous. The CDR3 is 15 residues long. The germline CDR1 and CDR2 sequences are MGHRA and YSYEKL. V shed 4 bases and J shed 3 bases, with 15 bases lying between them. This CDR3 is CASSLKWERKETQYF. The CDR3 DNA reads as TGCGCCAGCAGCCTTAAATGGGAACGAAAAGAGACCCAGTACTTC.

In this sample, this clonotype turned up a few times. The chain combines TRBV4-2 with TRBJ1-2, with a tentative D call TRBD1 (6 bases). V dropped 1 base and J dropped 0 bases, with 9 bases sitting between them. The germline V gene has CDR1 LGHNA and CDR2 YNFKEQ. The CDR3 covers 15 residues. The CDR3, as DNA: TGTGCCAGCAGCCAAGGGACAGCGTCTAACTATGGCTACACCTTC. Translating it yields CASSQGTASNYGYTF.

This clonotype has ten or more counts. The rearrangement links TRBV12-3 or TRBV12-4 to TRBJ2-3; D not resolved. Trimming removed 1 base from V and 2 bases from J, with 4 bases in between. The CDR3 runs to 13 residues. The CDR3 spells CASSLGYTDTQYF. The DNA of the CDR3 is TGTGCCAGCAGTTTAGGGTACACAGATACGCAGTATTTT.

This clonotype was seen ten or more times. The rearrangement links TRBV7-2 to TRBJ2-4, with 10 bases fitting TRBD1. The CDR3 runs 14 residues. CDR1 SGHTA and CDR2 FQGNSA come from the germline V gene. V trimming: 5 bases; J trimming: 8 bases; junction bases outside the gene matches: 6. The CDR3 DNA sequence: TGTGCCAGCAGCCCGAGCGGACAGGGGGACATTCAGTACTTC. Its protein product is CASSPSGQGDIQYF.

This clonotype was counted only a few times. The rearrangement joins TRBV14 to TRBJ2-1; 9 bases agree with TRBD2. V gave up 4 bases and J gave up 13 bases; unmatched junction bases: 26. Germline V gene data show CDR1 as SGHDN and CDR2 as FVKESK. CDR3 size: 19 residues. This CDR3 is CASSLKGRGGFLGSSDQFF. Here the CDR3 DNA reads TGTGCCAGCAGCCTCAAGGGGCGGGGGGGCTTCCTAGGGTCCTCTGATCAGTTCTTC.

A single count supports this clonotype. The rearrangement uses TRBV20-1 and TRBJ2-3; 8 positions match TRBD2. Germline assignment: CDR1 DFQATT and CDR2 SNEGSKA (reference sequence). The CDR3 covers 16 residues. V was pared by 1 base and J by 2 bases, with 8 bases of the junction left unmatched. DNA for the CDR3: TGCAGTGCTAGAGTGGCGAGCGGGGGTAACACAGATACGCAGTATTTT. Translation: CSARVASGGNTDTQYF.

This clonotype was seen a handful of times. This chain uses TRBV7-3 with TRBJ2-2; 8 bases are a match to TRBD1. The CDR3 length is 15 residues. From germline, CDR1 is SGHTA and CDR2 FQGTGA. Trimming cost V 3 bases and J 4 bases; bases outside gene matches: 4. The chain's CDR3 is CASSLQGAATGELFF. CDR3 nucleotides: TGTGCCAGCAGCTTGCAGGGGGCCGCCACCGGGGAGCTGTTTTTT.